The source of this T cell receptor (beta chain) is a study of T cell responses to AZD1222 COVID-19 vaccine. This clone came up a few times. What it binds is unknown. V was pared by 7 bases and J by 0 bases, with 12 bases between. Germline CDR1 reads LNHNV; CDR2 reads YYDKDF (reference sequence). The CDR3 runs to 15 residues. The study's findings and limits: Close to half of all spike-specific TCRs reportedly target regions of the variants that are unmutated. Two AZD1222 doses significantly raised spike-specific TCR breadth and depth over controls. Mostly white British, mostly female donors; authors suggested clonal diversity may be underestimated.

Repertoires were generated with immunoSEQ multiplex PCR, while TCRdb's copy carries only in-frame clones and drops some. The sample contains about 110,000 clones, around 80% of which appear only once. The sequence was collected from an adult in good health. This rearrangement joins TRBV15 to TRBJ1-4; D uncertain. Specimen: peripheral blood, collected on day 0 of AZD1222 vaccination. Written as DNA, the CDR3 is TGTGCCACCACCGGTGGTATCGCAACTAATGAAAAACTGTTTTTT. Translating gives CATTGGIATNEKLFF.